This T cell receptor beta chain is drawn from a study of shared clonotypes between healthy human individuals. The CDR3 loop spans 12 amino acids. Germline V gene lookup returns CDR1 MNHEY and CDR2 SVGAGI. Trimming shortened V by 3 bases and J by 6 bases, and 8 bases separated the two germline ends. Sequencing was performed with immunoSEQ multiplex PCR; in TCRdb, only in-frame clones are kept and a portion is missing. The profile shows some 740,000 clones, roughly 92% of them singletons. As defined, naive CD8 cells were CD45RO-negative and positively selected for CCR7, with terminally differentiated effector memory CD45RA+ cells excluded.

The chain is built from TRBV6-5 and TRBJ1-2; no definite D call. The sequence was collected from a young man in good health. Material for sequencing was naive CD8+ T cells sorted from blood. In nucleotides, the CDR3 is TGTGCCAGCAGTTATGGAGACGATGGCTACACCTTC. Its translation is CASSYGDDGYTF.